Listed below are T cell receptor beta chains from one sample, sequenced in a study of blood T cell repertoires in COVID-19. Assay used: immunoSEQ multiplex PCR; TCRdb lists only in-frame clones, some missing. This table has over 50,000 clones, over 75% appearing once. Sequencing was performed on peripheral blood. Receptors were obtained from a man in his 60s with acute or convalescent COVID-19. The CDR3 runs from the conserved cysteine through the conserved F or W. Fields, in order: clone size, V gene, D gene, J gene, CDR3 DNA, CDR3 protein. D genes are given only for firm matches. Size is omitted from some rows. Given values are once, few, many or a class for expanded clones.

abundance: NA
v_gene: TRBV30
d_gene: TRBD2
j_gene: TRBJ2-5
CDR3nt: TGTGCCTGGAGTGCCTCCCCCGGGGGGGCCAAAGAGACCCAGTACTTC
CDR3aa: CAWSASPGGAKETQYF

abundance: NA
v_gene: TRBV7-2
d_gene: NA
j_gene: TRBJ2-7
CDR3nt: TGTGCCAGCAGCCCCTCGGGCCAGGGGACCGACGAGCAGTACTTC
CDR3aa: CASSPSGQGTDEQYF

abundance: once
v_gene: TRBV5-4
d_gene: NA
j_gene: TRBJ1-3
CDR3nt: TGTGCCAGCAGCCCTTACGGGGGGGAGTGGAACACCATATATTTT
CDR3aa: CASSPYGGEWNTIYF

abundance: NA
v_gene: TRBV28
d_gene: NA
j_gene: TRBJ1-4
CDR3nt: TGTGCCAGCAGTTTAGGAAGGGGAAAACTGTTTTTT
CDR3aa: CASSLGRGKLFF

abundance: NA
v_gene: TRBV10-3
d_gene: TRBD1
j_gene: TRBJ1-2
CDR3nt: TGTGCCATCAGTGAGGGGACAGGGGGGAACTATGGCTACACCTTC
CDR3aa: CAISEGTGGNYGYTF

abundance: NA
v_gene: TRBV4-1
d_gene: TRBD1
j_gene: TRBJ2-7
CDR3nt: TGCGCCAGCAGCCAACCTGGGACAGGCTTCGAGCAGTACTTC
CDR3aa: CASSQPGTGFEQYF

abundance: NA
v_gene: TRBV11-3
d_gene: NA
j_gene: TRBJ2-1
CDR3nt: TGTGCCAGCAGCAACCCTTTTGCGAATGAGCAGTTCTTC
CDR3aa: CASSNPFANEQFF

abundance: NA
v_gene: TRBV11-2
d_gene: TRBD1
j_gene: TRBJ1-5
CDR3nt: TGTGCCAGCAGCTTAGGGACAGGGGTCCATAGCAATCAGCCCCAGCATTTT
CDR3aa: CASSLGTGVHSNQPQHF

abundance: NA
v_gene: TRBV4-3
d_gene: NA
j_gene: TRBJ2-7
CDR3nt: TGCGCCAGCAGCCAAGAAGCGCGGGGCTACGAGCAGTACTTC
CDR3aa: CASSQEARGYEQYF

abundance: NA
v_gene: TRBV19
d_gene: TRBD1
j_gene: TRBJ1-2
CDR3nt: TGTGCCAGTACCCGGCAGGGGGCCAAGGCTAACTATGGCTACACCTTC
CDR3aa: CASTRQGAKANYGYTF

abundance: few
v_gene: TRBV25-1
d_gene: NA
j_gene: TRBJ1-4
CDR3nt: TGTGCCAGCAGTGATAGGAGAAAACTGTTTTTT
CDR3aa: CASSDRRKLFF

abundance: once
v_gene: TRBV30
d_gene: NA
j_gene: TRBJ2-3
CDR3nt: TGTGCCTGGAGTGTTGCTAGACTCACAGATACGCAGTATTTT
CDR3aa: CAWSVARLTDTQYF

abundance: few
v_gene: TRBV5-1
d_gene: NA
j_gene: TRBJ1-1
CDR3nt: TGCGCCAGCAGCTTGCCGGGCCAGGGTGTGGCTTTCTTT
CDR3aa: CASSLPGQGVAFF

abundance: NA
v_gene: TRBV12-3/TRBV12-4
d_gene: NA
j_gene: TRBJ1-2
CDR3nt: TGTGCCAGCAGTTTTGGCAGGGCAGCCTACACCTTC
CDR3aa: CASSFGRAAYTF

abundance: NA
v_gene: TRBV7-2
d_gene: NA
j_gene: TRBJ1-3
CDR3nt: TGTGCCAGCAGCTTAAGAGGACAGAGGTCTGGAAACACCATATATTTT
CDR3aa: CASSLRGQRSGNTIYF

abundance: once
v_gene: TRBV7-9
d_gene: TRBD1
j_gene: TRBJ1-2
CDR3nt: TGTGCCAGCAGCTCAGCACAGGGGAGCTTTGGCTACACCTTC
CDR3aa: CASSSAQGSFGYTF

abundance: NA
v_gene: TRBV9
d_gene: NA
j_gene: TRBJ1-1
CDR3nt: TGTGCCAGCAGCCCGCGGATGAACACTGAAGCTTTCTTT
CDR3aa: CASSPRMNTEAFF

abundance: once
v_gene: TRBV5-1
d_gene: TRBD1
j_gene: TRBJ1-4
CDR3nt: TGCGCCAGCAGCTGGGAAGACAGGGATGAAAAACTGTTTTTT
CDR3aa: CASSWEDRDEKLFF

abundance: NA
v_gene: TRBV19
d_gene: NA
j_gene: TRBJ1-1
CDR3nt: TGTGCCAGTAGGACTTCCGTTGGACAGTTCGACACTGAAGCTTTCTTT
CDR3aa: CASRTSVGQFDTEAFF

abundance: NA
v_gene: TRBV9
d_gene: TRBD1
j_gene: TRBJ1-6
CDR3nt: TGTGCCAGCAGCGTCCGGGACAGGGGCCCTTCCCTCCACTTT
CDR3aa: CASSVRDRGPSLHF

abundance: once
v_gene: TRBV6-2/TRBV6-3
d_gene: TRBD1
j_gene: TRBJ2-3
CDR3nt: TGTGCCAGCAGTTACTCCTGGACAGGGGGAACAGATACGCAGTATTTT
CDR3aa: CASSYSWTGGTDTQYF

abundance: NA
v_gene: TRBV29-1
d_gene: NA
j_gene: TRBJ2-1
CDR3nt: TGCAGCGTGGCAGGGACTTTCAACAATGAGCAGTTCTTC
CDR3aa: CSVAGTFNNEQFF

abundance: NA
v_gene: TRBV10-3
d_gene: NA
j_gene: TRBJ1-2
CDR3nt: TGTGCCATCAGTGAGTCGACAGAGACCTATGGCTACACCTTC
CDR3aa: CAISESTETYGYTF

abundance: NA
v_gene: TRBV19
d_gene: TRBD1
j_gene: TRBJ2-6
CDR3nt: TGTGCCAGTAGTGCCGGACAGGCCAACTCTGGGGCCAACGTCCTGACTTTC
CDR3aa: CASSAGQANSGANVLTF

abundance: NA
v_gene: TRBV6-2/TRBV6-3
d_gene: NA
j_gene: TRBJ2-2
CDR3nt: TGTGCCAGCAGTGACCTAGGGGCCGGGGAGCTGTTTTTT
CDR3aa: CASSDLGAGELFF

abundance: NA
v_gene: TRBV7-8
d_gene: NA
j_gene: TRBJ2-1
CDR3nt: TGTGCCAGCAGCCCTAGAGGTGATGAGCAGTTCTTC
CDR3aa: CASSPRGDEQFF

abundance: NA
v_gene: TRBV7-9
d_gene: NA
j_gene: TRBJ1-5
CDR3nt: TGTGCCAGCAGCTTCTCGGGGGTCCAGCCCCAGCATTTT
CDR3aa: CASSFSGVQPQHF

abundance: NA
v_gene: TRBV4-1
d_gene: TRBD2
j_gene: TRBJ2-3
CDR3nt: TGCGCCAGCAGCCAAGAGACTAGCGGGGGGGTATTCACAGATACGCAGTATTTT
CDR3aa: CASSQETSGGVFTDTQYF